The following is a T cell receptor beta chain sequence with its context. Its antigen remains unknown. The CDR3 spans 15 residues. Germline V gene lookup returns CDR1 MNHEY and CDR2 SMNVEV (reference sequence). Deletions cut 2 bases from V and 0 bases from J, with 8 bases between. Everyone who donated was a healthy bone marrow donor. The data stem from a study of cytomegalovirus exposure and HLA in healthy donors. PCR amplification relied on 60 Vbeta primers (plus 13 Jbeta primers). TCRdb's copy holds only in-frame clones and misses some; the assay was immunoSEQ multiplex PCR. The table shows 200,000 to 250,000 clones, with about 89% occurring only once. General study findings and limits: Some V segments (TRBV6-2 and TRBV6-3 among them) were excluded as indistinguishable. Rates of TCR association differed by HLA locus in a later analysis, with DRB1 highest and HLA-C lowest. In a later analysis, TCR beta V- and J-gene trimming showed a link to a missense DCLRE1C variant.

Sequenced input: PBMCs. This sequence originates from a woman younger than 35 in good health and CMV-seronegative. This rearrangement joins TRBV27 to TRBJ1-5; D is undetermined. The CDR3 here is CASSLGGYSNQPQHF. As DNA, the CDR3 is TGTGCCAGCAGTTTAGGCGGCTATAGCAATCAGCCCCAGCATTTT.